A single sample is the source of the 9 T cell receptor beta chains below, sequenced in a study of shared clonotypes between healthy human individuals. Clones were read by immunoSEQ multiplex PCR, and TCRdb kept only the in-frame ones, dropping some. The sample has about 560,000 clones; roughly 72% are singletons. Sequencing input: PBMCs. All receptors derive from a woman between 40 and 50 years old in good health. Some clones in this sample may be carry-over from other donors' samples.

In DNA form, the CDR3 reads TGTGCCAGCTCCCACCAGGCTCGGGGGGTTAGCAATCAGCCCCAGCATTTT. Translated, it gives CASSHQARGVSNQPQHF. The genes are TRBV18 and TRBJ1-5, with a tentative D call TRBD1 (5 bases). The CDR3 contains 17 residues. The germline V gene has CDR1 KGHSH and CDR2 LQKENI. V was clipped by 6 bases and J by 0 bases, with 18 bases between them.

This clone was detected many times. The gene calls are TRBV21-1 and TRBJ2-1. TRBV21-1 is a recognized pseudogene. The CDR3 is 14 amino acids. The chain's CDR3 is CASSPFNSGDEQFF. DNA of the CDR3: TGTGCCAGCAGCCCCTTTAATTCTGGGGATGAGCAGTTCTTC.

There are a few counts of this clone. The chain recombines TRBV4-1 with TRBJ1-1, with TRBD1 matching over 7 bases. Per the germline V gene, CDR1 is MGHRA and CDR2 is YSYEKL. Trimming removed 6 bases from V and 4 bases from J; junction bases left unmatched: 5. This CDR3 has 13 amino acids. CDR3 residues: CASRGTVPTEAFF. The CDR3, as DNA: TGCGCCAGCAGGGGGACAGTACCCACTGAAGCTTTCTTT.

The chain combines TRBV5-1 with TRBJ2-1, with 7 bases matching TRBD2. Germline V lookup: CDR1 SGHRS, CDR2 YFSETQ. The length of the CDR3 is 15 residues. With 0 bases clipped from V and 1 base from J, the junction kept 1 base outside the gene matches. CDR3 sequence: CASSLGSGSYNEQFF. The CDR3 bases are TGCGCCAGCAGCTTGGGTAGCGGGTCCTACAATGAGCAGTTCTTC.

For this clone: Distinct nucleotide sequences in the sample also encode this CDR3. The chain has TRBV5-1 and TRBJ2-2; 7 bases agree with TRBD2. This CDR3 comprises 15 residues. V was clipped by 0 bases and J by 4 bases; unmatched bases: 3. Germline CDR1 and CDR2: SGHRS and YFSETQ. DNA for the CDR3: TGCGCCAGCAGCTTGGACGGCGGGGGCACCGGGGAGCTGTTTTTT. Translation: CASSLDGGGTGELFF.

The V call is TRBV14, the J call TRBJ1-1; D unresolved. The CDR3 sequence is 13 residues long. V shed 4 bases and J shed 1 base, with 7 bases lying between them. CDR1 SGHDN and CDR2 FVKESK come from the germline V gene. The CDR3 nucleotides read TGTGCCAGCAGCCTCGAAGAGAACACTGAAGCTTTCTTT. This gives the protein CASSLEENTEAFF.

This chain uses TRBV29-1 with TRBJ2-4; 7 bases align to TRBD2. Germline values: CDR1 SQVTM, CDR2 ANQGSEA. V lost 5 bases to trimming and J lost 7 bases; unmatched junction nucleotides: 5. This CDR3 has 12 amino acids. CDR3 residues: CSVFSGGNIQYF. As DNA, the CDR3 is TGCAGCGTTTTTTCGGGAGGTAACATTCAGTACTTC.

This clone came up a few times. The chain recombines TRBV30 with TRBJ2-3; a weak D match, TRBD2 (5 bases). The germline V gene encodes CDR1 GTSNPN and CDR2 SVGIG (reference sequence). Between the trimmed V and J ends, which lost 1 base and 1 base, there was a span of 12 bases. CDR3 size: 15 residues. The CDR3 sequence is CAWSGMGSRTDTQYF. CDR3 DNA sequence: TGTGCCTGGAGTGGTATGGGGAGCCGCACAGATACGCAGTATTTT.

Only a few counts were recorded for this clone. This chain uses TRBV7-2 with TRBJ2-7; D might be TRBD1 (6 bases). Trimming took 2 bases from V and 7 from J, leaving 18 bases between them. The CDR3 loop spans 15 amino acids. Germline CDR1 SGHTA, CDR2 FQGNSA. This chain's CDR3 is CASSLRQGRIGEQYF. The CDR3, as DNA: TGTGCCAGCAGCTTACGTCAGGGGCGTATCGGTGAGCAGTACTTC.